Each of the 18 T cell receptor beta chains below was sequenced from the same sample in a study of OX40 agonist ivuxolimab in advanced cancers. The library was prepared using the immunoSEQ multiplex PCR assay. Held by TCRdb, this immuneACCESS table contains in-frame sequences only and omits some clones. Under half of the omission traces to an unresolved V gene where checked; the cause of the rest is unknown. For this sample the table gives approximately 41,000 clones, of which about 86% were detected only once. The ten most abundant clones make up around 40% of the sample. The specimen was CD4+ or CD8+ T cells sorted from blood, collected in a trial of the OX40 agonist ivuxolimab. These receptors were taken from an adult with an advanced solid tumor such as melanoma, head and neck, liver or kidney cancer.

The V and J genes are TRBV9 and TRBJ2-2; D may be TRBD1 (5 bases). The CDR3 covers 15 residues. Germline V gene lookup returns CDR1 SGDLS and CDR2 YYNGEE. V was shortened by 0 bases and J by 4 bases, with 10 bases between the two germline ends. The chain's CDR3 is CASSVEGVGTGELFF. CDR3 DNA sequence: TGTGCCAGCAGCGTAGAAGGGGTGGGCACCGGGGAGCTGTTTTTT.

The rearrangement uses TRBV18 and TRBJ1-5; no reliable D call. V lost 3 bases and J lost 2, with 8 bases in between. Germline loops: CDR1 KGHSH, CDR2 LQKENI. The CDR3 contains 14 residues. As DNA, the CDR3 is TGTGCCAGCTCACCGTCATCCGGCAATCAGCCCCAGCATTTT. Encoded protein: CASSPSSGNQPQHF.

This chain links TRBV11-2 with TRBJ2-3; 9 bases are shared with TRBD2. The CDR3 runs to 15 residues. Germline assignment: CDR1 SGHAT and CDR2 FQNNGV. V was pared by 5 bases and J by 5 bases, with 8 bases of the junction left unmatched. The CDR3 DNA reads as TGTGCCAGCAGCGCCCTAAGCGGGGGGAGAGATACGCAGTATTTT. The encoded protein is CASSALSGGRDTQYF.

The chain couples TRBV2 to TRBJ2-5, with TRBD1 as a possible D gene (6 bases). Trimming left V 5 bases short and J 10 bases short, with 20 bases between. Germline loops: CDR1 SNHLY, CDR2 FYNNEI. The CDR3 is 14 residues long. CDR3 sequence (DNA): TGTGCCAGCAGTACAGGGCGCCCAGGGGCGGGCCAGTACTTC. Translation: CASSTGRPGAGQYF.

The sample holds a few counts of this clone. The chain is built from TRBV19 and TRBJ1-2; weak D call: TRBD1 (5 bases). CDR3 length equals 13 residues. Germline V gives CDR1 LNHDA, CDR2 SQIVND (reference sequence). V lost 7 bases and J lost 0, with 9 bases in between. The CDR3 protein is CASNTGANYGYTF. The DNA of the CDR3 is TGTGCCAGTAATACAGGAGCTAACTATGGCTACACCTTC. The full variable domain, with the rest looked up from reference TRBV19 and TRBJ1-2, is DGGITQSPKYLFRKEGQNVTLSCEQNLNHDAMYWYRQDPGQGLRLIYYSQIVNDFQKGDIAEGYSVSREKKESFPLTVTSAQKNPTAFYLCASNTGANYGYTFGSGTRLTVV.

The count of this clone is one. This chain uses TRBV9 with TRBJ2-1; D is unclear. Looked up from germline, CDR1 is SGDLS and CDR2 is YYNGEE. This CDR3 contains 16 residues. Trimming took off 3 bases at V and 1 base at J, with 14 bases between the two ends. The DNA for the CDR3 is TGTGCCAGCAGCGCGAGGTCGGTCAGGTCCTACAATGAGCAGTTCTTC. This translates into CASSARSVRSYNEQFF.

This clone was seen once. The rearrangement links TRBV6-1 to TRBJ2-5; TRBD1 matches 7 bases. The assigned J gene may be wrong: the sequence end matches TRBJ2-7 better. The germline V gene encodes CDR1 MNHNS and CDR2 SASEGT. CDR3 length: 13 residues. As DNA, the CDR3 is TGTGCCAGCATAGGGGGACAGACCTACGAGCAGTACTTC. Translating it yields CASIGGQTYEQYF.

This clone was counted between two and nine times. The V call is TRBV5-1, the J call TRBJ2-5; the D gene is possibly TRBD1 (6 bases). V lost 4 bases and J lost 5, with 15 bases in between. The CDR3 runs to 14 residues. Germline loops: CDR1 SGHRS, CDR2 YFSETQ. CDR3 nucleotides: TGCGCCAGCAGCACCGGGACAAAAGCCGAGACCCAGTACTTC. Amino acids: CASSTGTKAETQYF.

The chain employs TRBV2 and TRBJ2-7; 8 bases match TRBD2. Trimming cost V 3 bases and J 3 bases; bases outside gene matches: 7. Germline V gene lookup returns CDR1 SNHLY and CDR2 FYNNEI. There are 15 residues in the CDR3. The CDR3 loop is CASSDRGGRDYEQYF. DNA for the CDR3: TGTGCCAGCAGTGATCGGGGGGGCAGAGACTACGAGCAGTACTTC.

This rearrangement joins TRBV30 to TRBJ1-6; D gene unclear. With 1 base removed from V and 13 bases from J, the gap between germline ends came to 14 bases. The CDR3 loop spans 13 amino acids. Germline V gene data show CDR1 as GTSNPN and CDR2 as SVGIG (reference sequence). This CDR3 is CAWSDSGERPLHF. The CDR3 bases are TGTGCCTGGAGTGACTCCGGGGAACGTCCCCTCCACTTT.

This clone was seen a single time. This sequence joins TRBV30 and TRBJ1-5; no reliable D call. Looked up from germline, CDR1 is GTSNPN and CDR2 is SVGIG (reference sequence). The length of the CDR3 is 14 residues. V was shortened by 0 bases and J by 0 bases, with 6 bases between the two germline ends. The CDR3 DNA reads as TGTGCCTGGAGTGTAACGGATAGCAATCAGCCCCAGCATTTT. It specifies CAWSVTDSNQPQHF.

V and J are TRBV5-1 and TRBJ2-2, with 7 positions matching TRBD1. This CDR3 is 15 amino acids long. V shed 3 bases, J shed 3 bases, and the junction held 5 bases outside the gene matches. CDR1 and CDR2 from the germline V gene are SGHRS and YFSETQ. The CDR3 coding sequence is TGCGCCAGCAGCTGGGGGACAGCGTACACCGGGGAGCTGTTTTTT. Protein: CASSWGTAYTGELFF.

The J gene is TRBJ2-3, the V gene TRBV2; no reliable D call. Trimming removed 6 bases at V and 1 base at J, with 8 bases between. The CDR3 extends over 13 amino acids. Per the germline V gene, CDR1 is SNHLY and CDR2 is FYNNEI. CDR3 loop: CASRGIGTDTQYF. As DNA, the CDR3 is TGTGCCAGCAGGGGAATCGGCACAGATACGCAGTATTTT.

By share, this clone ranks as medium-sized. The J gene is TRBJ2-1, the V gene TRBV13; the D is unclear. CDR3 length equals 11 residues. From germline, CDR1 is PRHDT and CDR2 FYEKMQ (reference sequence). V was shortened by 5 bases and J by 5 bases, with 4 bases between the two germline ends. The CDR3 loop is CASSPHNEQFF. In nucleotides, the CDR3 is TGTGCCAGCAGCCCGCACAATGAGCAGTTCTTC.

This clone was picked up a small number of times. The chain is built from TRBV19 and TRBJ1-5; D unresolved. V was clipped by 3 bases and J by 2 bases, with 11 bases between them. CDR1 and CDR2 (germline): LNHDA, SQIVND (reference sequence). The CDR3 contains 15 residues. CDR3 in amino acids: CASSIEGRGNQPQHF. CDR3 DNA: TGTGCCAGTAGTATCGAAGGAAGGGGCAATCAGCCCCAGCATTTT.

This clone has only a few counts. The J gene is TRBJ1-4, the V gene TRBV19, with D possibly being TRBD1 (5 bases). In germline, CDR1 is LNHDA, CDR2 SQIVND (reference sequence). Trimming removed 3 bases from V and 3 bases from J, with 14 bases in between. The CDR3 extends over 16 amino acids. The CDR3: CASSILGRIPNEKLFF. In nucleotides, the CDR3 is TGTGCCAGTAGTATCCTGGGACGGATCCCTAATGAAAAACTGTTTTTT.

J is TRBJ2-5 and V is TRBV27; 10 positions agree with TRBD1. CDR1 and CDR2 from the germline V gene are MNHEY and SMNVEV (reference sequence). This CDR3 comprises 15 residues. The J segment lost 5 bases and the V segment lost 5 bases, leaving 8 bases of the junction unmatched. The CDR3 region has the DNA TGTGCCAGCAGTCCACCGGGACAGGGGTGGGAGACCCAGTACTTC. It specifies CASSPPGQGWETQYF.

Only a few counts were recorded for this clone. The chain has TRBV19 and TRBJ1-5; 7 nucleotides agree with TRBD1. J lost 0 bases, V lost 7 bases, and 3 bases had no gene match. This CDR3 region has 14 residues. Germline CDR1 LNHDA, CDR2 SQIVND (reference sequence). The chain's CDR3 is CASTRGSSNQPQHF. CDR3 coding DNA: TGTGCCAGTACCAGGGGGTCTAGCAATCAGCCCCAGCATTTT.